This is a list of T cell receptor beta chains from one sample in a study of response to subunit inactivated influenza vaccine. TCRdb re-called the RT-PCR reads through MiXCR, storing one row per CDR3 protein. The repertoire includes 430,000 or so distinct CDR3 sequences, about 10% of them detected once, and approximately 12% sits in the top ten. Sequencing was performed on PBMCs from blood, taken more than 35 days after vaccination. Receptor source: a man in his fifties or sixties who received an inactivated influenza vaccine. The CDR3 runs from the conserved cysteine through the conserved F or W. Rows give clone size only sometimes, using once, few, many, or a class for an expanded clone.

CASNGGGASYNEQFF	TRBV7-9	TRBJ2-1	once
CASSLPGTLNTGELFF	TRBV12-3/TRBV12-4	TRBJ2-2	many
CASSPGDTARGSPLHF	TRBV5-5	TRBJ1-6	few
CASSSDRANYGYTF	TRBV5-1	TRBJ1-2	.
CSATDGGALADYNEQFF	TRBV20-1	TRBJ2-1	many
CASSYGRRDGYTF	TRBV7-2	TRBJ1-2	.
CASLGQASNQPQHF	TRBV19	TRBJ1-5	.
CSARDDGAYYEQYF	TRBV20-1	TRBJ2-7	few
CASSSRAGITGELFF	TRBV7-6	TRBJ2-2	few
CASSEAGYQQETQYF	TRBV12-3/TRBV12-4	TRBJ2-5	few
CASSRGQGNIQYF	TRBV5-5	TRBJ2-4	.
CSARDPAGGYEQYF	TRBV20-1	TRBJ2-7	.
CASSFHGQRHNEQFF	TRBV6-5	TRBJ2-1	.
CASSDRFTYEQYF	TRBV5-1	TRBJ2-7	many
CASKPTNRNQETQYF	TRBV5-1	TRBJ2-5	.
CASSLTRRYQETQYF	TRBV12-3/TRBV12-4	TRBJ2-5	.
CASRLGGAYGYTF	TRBV28	TRBJ1-2	.
CASRDTVRPYF	TRBV28	TRBJ2-3	.
CASSQAVMGNQPQHF	TRBV4-2	TRBJ1-5	few
CASTGTGAWYGYTF	TRBV28	TRBJ1-2	.
CSARGTGSYNEQFF	TRBV20-1	TRBJ2-1	many
CASSFISPNEQFF	TRBV28	TRBJ2-1	.
CASSENRGLLRYTF	TRBV27	TRBJ1-2	.
CASSLSSGRIDEQFF	TRBV12-3/TRBV12-4	TRBJ2-1	many
CSVVYGTGIYGYTF	TRBV29-1	TRBJ1-2	.
CSARDFDGVRGQPQHF	TRBV20-1	TRBJ1-5	few
CASRQGSSYNEQFF	TRBV7-9	TRBJ2-1	few
CASSQTTATYNEQFF	TRBV7-2	TRBJ2-1	.
CASSLSPALEQFF	TRBV18	TRBJ2-1	.
CASSQDALNTGELFF	TRBV4-3	TRBJ2-2	.
CATRSTARPEAFF	TRBV24-1	TRBJ1-1	.
CASSQSGGPSEQFF	TRBV5-1	TRBJ2-1	few
CASSLGLGIDYGYTF	TRBV7-9	TRBJ1-2	many
CASSTQVTMNTEAFF	TRBV7-2	TRBJ1-1	.
CASSERVTGAYEQYF	TRBV2	TRBJ2-7	.
CAIKAQGQETQYF	TRBV10-3	TRBJ2-5	.
CSARGGTSGGYNEQFF	TRBV20-1	TRBJ2-1	.
CASSLSDKYEQYF	TRBV7-9	TRBJ2-7	once
CASRETGKLFF	TRBV2	TRBJ1-4	.
CASSHDTGTVTGELFF	TRBV3-1	TRBJ2-2	once
CASSLYLVGATTGELFF	TRBV11-2	TRBJ2-2	many
CASSQGGAGTGVGNEQFF	TRBV4-3	TRBJ2-1	.
CASRRGLAGGTFYNEQFF	TRBV5-5	TRBJ2-1	few
CASSSGSGARTDTQYF	TRBV25-1	TRBJ2-3	.
CASSWGQGNEKLFF	TRBV28	TRBJ1-4	many